The rows below give T cell receptor beta chains drawn from one sample of a study of CD8 T cells in ankylosing spondylitis. TCRdb reprocessed the 5' RACE reads with MiXCR, giving one entry per CDR3 protein. The top ten clones hold roughly 4.2% of a sample with about 250,000 distinct CDR3 sequences, 30% to 35% of them seen once. Specimen: blood, either unsorted or a sorted T cell fraction (not recorded which). These receptors originate from a male donor with ankylosing spondylitis or in good health (not recorded which). Both conserved end residues are part of each CDR3. The order of the fields is V gene, clone size, D gene, J gene, CDR3 protein, CDR3 DNA. The D gene is left open where the match is weak. Expanded clones are given a class, and other clones once, few, many or no size at all.

V: TRBV20-1
size: -
D: -
J: TRBJ2-1
CDR3: CSARDVAGYNEQFF
DNA: TGCAGTGCTAGAGATGTGGCAGGTTACAATGAGCAGTTCTTC

V: TRBV20-1
size: -
D: TRBD1
J: TRBJ2-7
CDR3: CSALHRGHEQYF
DNA: TGCAGTGCTCTTCACAGGGGCCACGAGCAGTACTTC

V: TRBV29-1
size: -
D: -
J: TRBJ2-4
CDR3: CSVREKGWVYF
DNA: TGCAGCGTTCGGGAGAAAGGGTGGGTGTACTTC

V: TRBV6-1
size: -
D: -
J: TRBJ2-7
CDR3: CASSEWGAGTGEQYF
DNA: TGTGCCAGCAGTGAATGGGGGGCAGGCACCGGGGAGCAGTACTTC

V: TRBV5-1
size: -
D: TRBD1
J: TRBJ1-2
CDR3: CASSLLSGTGVDGYTF
DNA: TGCGCCAGCAGCTTGCTTTCCGGGACAGGGGTTGACGGCTACACCTTC

V: TRBV29-1
size: few
D: TRBD1
J: TRBJ2-7
CDR3: CSVSGQGAGEQYF
DNA: TGCAGCGTTTCGGGACAGGGGGCGGGAGAGCAGTACTTC

V: TRBV4-1
size: -
D: TRBD1
J: TRBJ2-1
CDR3: CASSQWTGDSEQFF
DNA: TGCGCCAGCAGCCAATGGACAGGGGACTCTGAGCAGTTCTTC

V: TRBV20-1
size: few
D: TRBD2
J: TRBJ2-3
CDR3: CSARESSGRTDTQYF
DNA: TGCAGTGCTAGAGAATCTAGCGGGAGGACAGATACGCAGTATTTT

V: TRBV29-1
size: -
D: -
J: TRBJ2-3
CDR3: CSVDGRGTDTQYF
DNA: TGCAGCGTTGATGGCAGGGGCACAGATACGCAGTATTTT

V: TRBV20-1
size: few
D: -
J: TRBJ2-7
CDR3: CSATTLYEQYF
DNA: TGCAGTGCGACGACACTATACGAGCAGTACTTC

V: TRBV7-2
size: few
D: -
J: TRBJ2-3
CDR3: CASSPWTRTDTQYF
DNA: TGTGCCAGCAGCCCCTGGACTCGCACAGATACGCAGTATTTT

V: TRBV18
size: few
D: TRBD1
J: TRBJ1-4
CDR3: CASSPGQRNEKLFF
DNA: TGTGCCAGCTCACCGGGACAGCGGAATGAAAAACTGTTTTTT

V: TRBV7-3
size: once
D: TRBD2
J: TRBJ2-1
CDR3: CASSLKGGGTYNEQFF
DNA: TGTGCCAGCAGCTTAAAAGGCGGGGGGACGTACAATGAGCAGTTCTTC

V: TRBV5-1
size: -
D: TRBD1
J: TRBJ2-6
CDR3: CASRDRFSGANGLTF
DNA: TGCGCCAGCCGGGACAGATTCTCTGGGGCCAACGGCCTGACTTTC

V: TRBV21-1
size: -
D: -
J: TRBJ2-7
CDR3: CASSKARPALYEQYF
DNA: TGTGCCAGCAGCAAAGCGCGTCCAGCACTCTACGAGCAGTACTTC

V: TRBV12-3/TRBV12-4
size: -
D: -
J: TRBJ2-5
CDR3: CASTRGRGTSETQYF
DNA: TGTGCCAGTACCCGAGGGCGGGGGACATCGGAGACCCAGTACTTC

V: TRBV20-1
size: few
D: TRBD2
J: TRBJ2-3
CDR3: CRGGSTDTQYF
DNA: TGCAGGGGGGGGAGCACAGATACGCAGTATTTT

V: TRBV7-2
size: -
D: -
J: TRBJ2-3
CDR3: CASGRGFVTSTDTQYF
DNA: TGTGCCAGCGGACGGGGCTTTGTTACTAGCACAGATACGCAGTATTTT

V: TRBV20-1
size: few
D: -
J: TRBJ2-7
CDR3: CSAREPGHSSYEQYF
DNA: TGCAGTGCACGGGAACCGGGACACTCATCCTACGAGCAGTACTTC

V: TRBV12-3/TRBV12-4
size: -
D: TRBD1
J: TRBJ1-5
CDR3: CASSLMDREQPQHF
DNA: TGTGCCAGCAGTCTGATGGACAGGGAACAGCCCCAGCATTTT

V: TRBV29-1
size: -
D: -
J: TRBJ2-1
CDR3: CSVVSLDIYNEQFF
DNA: TGCAGCGTTGTAAGTCTAGACATCTACAATGAGCAGTTCTTC

V: TRBV2
size: few
D: -
J: TRBJ2-5
CDR3: CASRRDGEETQYF
DNA: TGTGCCAGCAGGCGGGACGGTGAAGAGACCCAGTACTTC

V: TRBV9
size: few
D: TRBD1
J: TRBJ2-4
CDR3: CASSGHPQGDPENIQYF
DNA: TGTGCCAGCAGCGGACACCCCCAGGGGGACCCCGAAAACATTCAGTACTTC

V: TRBV5-1
size: -
D: -
J: TRBJ2-7
CDR3: CASSSGRTYEQQYF
DNA: TGCGCCAGCAGCTCGGGACGGACCTACGAGCAGCAGTACTTC

V: TRBV3-1
size: -
D: -
J: TRBJ2-7
CDR3: CASSQADYEQYF
DNA: TGTGCCAGCAGCCAGGCAGATTACGAGCAGTACTTC

V: TRBV4-2
size: few
D: -
J: TRBJ2-7
CDR3: CASSQIPQRGDEQYF
DNA: TGTGCCAGCAGCCAAATCCCTCAGCGAGGGGACGAGCAGTACTTC

V: TRBV5-4
size: -
D: -
J: TRBJ2-1
CDR3: CASSFDISSYNEQFF
DNA: TGTGCCAGCAGCTTCGATATCTCCTCCTACAATGAGCAGTTCTTC

V: TRBV5-1
size: -
D: -
J: TRBJ2-5
CDR3: CASSFKETRYF
DNA: TGCGCCAGCAGCTTCAAGGAGACCCGGTACTTC

V: TRBV7-6
size: many
D: -
J: TRBJ2-1
CDR3: CASSRPKETSYNEQFF
DNA: TGTGCCAGCAGCCGTCCCAAGGAGACCTCCTACAATGAGCAGTTCTTC

V: TRBV12-3/TRBV12-4
size: -
D: TRBD1
J: TRBJ1-1
CDR3: CASSLGQGPPSFF
DNA: TGTGCCAGCAGTCTGGGACAGGGGCCTCCCAGTTTCTTT

V: TRBV10-3
size: -
D: -
J: TRBJ1-2
CDR3: CAIRVVWETGGYGYTF
DNA: TGTGCCATCAGGGTGGTTTGGGAGACGGGCGGCTATGGCTACACCTTC

V: TRBV28
size: -
D: -
J: TRBJ1-3
CDR3: CASRSPGTSGNTIYF
DNA: TGTGCCAGCAGATCACCGGGTACATCTGGAAACACCATATATTTT

V: TRBV20-1
size: -
D: -
J: TRBJ2-3
CDR3: CSARDYRPSSTDTQYF
DNA: TGCAGTGCTAGAGATTACAGGCCGTCTAGCACAGATACGCAGTATTTT